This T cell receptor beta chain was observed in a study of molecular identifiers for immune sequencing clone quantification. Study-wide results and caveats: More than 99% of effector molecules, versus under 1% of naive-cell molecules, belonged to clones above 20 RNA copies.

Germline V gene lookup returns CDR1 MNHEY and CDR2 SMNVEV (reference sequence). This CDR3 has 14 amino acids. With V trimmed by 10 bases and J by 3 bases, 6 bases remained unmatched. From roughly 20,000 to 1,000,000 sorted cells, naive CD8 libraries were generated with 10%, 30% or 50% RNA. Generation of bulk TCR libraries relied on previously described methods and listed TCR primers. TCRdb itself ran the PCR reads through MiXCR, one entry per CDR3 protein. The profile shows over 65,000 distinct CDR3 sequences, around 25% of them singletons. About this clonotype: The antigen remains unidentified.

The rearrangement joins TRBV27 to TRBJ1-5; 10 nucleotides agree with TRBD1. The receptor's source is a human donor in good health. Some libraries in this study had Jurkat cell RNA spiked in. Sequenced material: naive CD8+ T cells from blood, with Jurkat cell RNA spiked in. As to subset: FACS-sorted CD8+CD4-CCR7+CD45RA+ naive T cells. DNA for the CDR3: TGTGCCACCGGGGACAGGGGATACAATCAGCCCCAGCATTTT. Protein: CATGDRGYNQPQHF.